The table lists the clone carrying this T cell receptor beta chain with a count of one. Its antigen is unknown. The J segment lost 9 bases and the V segment lost 0 bases, leaving 11 bases of the junction unmatched. Germline V gene sequence: CDR1 LNHNV, CDR2 YYDKDF (reference sequence). This CDR3 has 16 residues. Patients sequenced had flow cytometry evidence of CD8+CD57+ cell expansion. Genomic DNA was employed as the template in profiling TCR beta VDJ and CDR3. TCRdb re-derived calls from the reads in MiXCR, one entry per CDR3 protein. The table shows roughly 170,000 distinct CDR3 sequences, with around 50% occurring only once. This sample is part of a study of CD8+CD57+ T cells in acquired aplastic anemia. Study context: Sorted CD4+ and CD8+ cell DNA averaged approximately 3 ug.

General study results and limits: A significant difference in CD8+ Simpson's diversity between patients and controls was not found. Shared by patients and controls, roughly 28 CD8+ CDR3s were abundant in patients.

The chain carries TRBV15 and TRBJ2-5; 9 positions match TRBD2. This TCR came from a human donor with aplastic anemia. Material for sequencing was sorted CD4+, CD8+, or CD8+CD57+ T cells (not recorded which) from PBMCs. In nucleotides, the CDR3 is TGTGCCACCAGCAGAGAGCTGGGGGACGGACTAGCGCCCCAGTACTTC. It translates to CATSRELGDGLAPQYF.